Ten or more counts support the clone carrying this T cell receptor beta chain. Its antigen is as yet unknown. These data belong to a study of T cells in Graves' hyperthyroidism and ophthalmopathy. Researchers amplified the TCR beta CDR3 regions from RNA transcripts. The HTBI primer set served for first-round RT-PCR of the TCR CDR3. Each CDR3 protein gets one entry after TCRdb re-called the multiplex PCR reads with MiXCR. The data hold hundreds of thousands of distinct CDR3 sequences, with around 15% observed a single time. Points from the study as a whole: In validation, the model predicted ophthalmopathy. These predictions came a median approximately six months before onset.

The clonotype originates from a woman between 18 and 29 years old with Graves' hyperthyroidism. The sample consisted of blood.

CDR3 DNA sequence: TGTGCCAGCAGCTTCTCCAGGAGAGAGGACGAGCAGTACTTC. This sequence encodes CASSFSRREDEQYF. V usage is TRBV7-3 and J usage is TRBJ2-7, with D hard to call. The CDR3 spans 14 residues. Germline CDR1 and CDR2: SGHTA and FQGTGA. V was clipped by 3 bases and J by 5 bases, with 14 bases between them.